Listed below are T cell receptor beta chains from one sample, sequenced in a study of blood T cell repertoires in COVID-19. The assay was immunoSEQ multiplex PCR, and TCRdb's table has in-frame clones only and misses some. The sample includes 100,000 to 150,000 clones, 65% to 90% of them seen just once. Input material: peripheral blood. Receptor source: a man older than 75 with active or convalescent COVID-19. Each CDR3 is given with its conserved first and last residue. Fields, in order: D gene, J gene, V gene, clone size, CDR3 protein, CDR3 DNA. The D gene is left open where the match is weak. Clone size appears in some rows only: once, few, many, or a class for an expanded clone.

-	TRBJ2-6	TRBV12-2	-	CASRLSISNSGANVLTF	TGTGCAAGTCGCTTATCCATAAGCAACTCTGGGGCCAACGTCCTGACTTTC
-	TRBJ2-7	TRBV11-2	-	CASSSAYEQYF	TGTGCCAGCAGCTCTGCGTACGAGCAGTACTTC
-	TRBJ1-4	TRBV6-5	-	CASRMETGFGEKLFF	TGTGCCAGCAGGATGGAAACAGGGTTCGGGGAAAAACTGTTTTTT
TRBD2	TRBJ2-1	TRBV7-9	once	CASSLMGTLAGGLYNEQFF	TGTGCCAGCAGCTTAATGGGGACCCTAGCGGGGGGACTGTACAATGAGCAGTTCTTC
TRBD2	TRBJ2-1	TRBV3-1/TRBV3-2	-	CASSPLERGGSDEQFF	TGTGCCAGCAGCCCCTTGGAGCGGGGTGGGTCGGATGAGCAGTTCTTC
-	TRBJ2-7	TRBV3-1/TRBV3-2	-	CASSQASEQYF	TGTGCCAGCAGCCAAGCTAGCGAGCAGTACTTC
-	TRBJ1-1	TRBV19	-	CASSKLSGSRTEAFF	TGTGCCAGTAGTAAGCTTTCGGGGAGTCGAACTGAAGCTTTCTTT
-	TRBJ1-5	TRBV28	once	CASSSTGPSNQPQHF	TGTGCCAGCAGTTCGACAGGACCAAGCAATCAGCCCCAGCATTTT
TRBD1	TRBJ2-1	TRBV19	-	CASSIDSRGQGNSYNEQFF	TGTGCCAGTAGTATAGATTCGCGGGGACAGGGAAACTCCTACAATGAGCAGTTCTTC
-	TRBJ1-2	TRBV12-3/TRBV12-4	-	CASRMTGDYGYTF	TGTGCCAGCCGAATGACAGGCGACTATGGCTACACCTTC
TRBD2	TRBJ2-3	TRBV10-3	-	CAISAGLAGGPGTDTQYF	TGTGCCATCAGTGCTGGACTAGCGGGGGGGCCTGGCACAGATACGCAGTATTTT
-	TRBJ2-2	TRBV5-1	-	CASSLAVNTGELFF	TGCGCCAGCAGCTTAGCGGTCAACACCGGGGAGCTGTTTTTT
-	TRBJ1-1	TRBV7-9	-	CASSLPGYQRGGANTEAFF	TGTGCCAGCAGCTTACCCGGGTATCAACGAGGGGGAGCGAACACTGAAGCTTTCTTT
TRBD2	TRBJ2-3	TRBV19	-	CASTGTSGSTDTQYF	TGTGCCAGTACTGGGACTAGCGGGAGCACAGATACGCAGTATTTT
TRBD1	TRBJ2-7	TRBV29-1	-	CSMTMPGQGFYEQYF	TGCAGCATGACCATGCCGGGACAGGGATTTTACGAGCAGTACTTC
-	TRBJ2-2	TRBV4-3	-	CASSQDPRSTGELFF	TGCGCCAGCAGCCAAGACCCTAGATCTACCGGGGAGCTGTTTTTT
TRBD1	TRBJ1-2	TRBV27	-	CASRPGQLNYGYTF	TGTGCCAGCAGGCCGGGACAGCTGAACTATGGCTACACCTTC
TRBD1	TRBJ1-4	TRBV24-1	-	CATSDLQGTGEKLFF	TGTGCCACCAGTGATCTACAGGGGACGGGAGAAAAACTGTTTTTT
TRBD2	TRBJ2-7	TRBV28	-	CATLERGFSYEQYF	TGTGCCACGTTGGAGCGGGGGTTCTCCTACGAGCAGTACTTC
TRBD1	TRBJ1-4	TRBV27	-	CASSSGQGGSEKLFF	TGTGCCAGCAGTTCGGGACAGGGCGGGAGTGAAAAACTGTTTTTT
-	TRBJ1-3	TRBV9	-	CASSDGTNSGNTIYF	TGTGCCAGCAGCGACGGGACTAACTCTGGAAACACCATATATTTT
-	TRBJ2-7	TRBV7-9	-	CASSSSGYEQYF	TGTGCCAGCAGCTCTTCGGGCTACGAGCAGTACTTC
TRBD1	TRBJ1-1	TRBV18	-	CASSHPRGPTEAFF	TGTGCCAGCTCACACCCTAGGGGGCCCACTGAAGCTTTCTTT
-	TRBJ2-2	TRBV6-5	few	CASSYQKRGTGELFF	TGTGCCAGCAGTTACCAGAAAAGGGGCACCGGGGAGCTGTTTTTT
-	TRBJ2-5	TRBV28	-	CASRSGRETQYF	TGTGCCAGCCGAAGCGGGCGGGAGACCCAGTACTTC
-	TRBJ1-4	TRBV7-8	few	CASSPWRASNEKLFF	TGTGCCAGCAGCCCGTGGCGGGCCTCCAATGAAAAACTGTTTTTT
-	TRBJ2-1	TRBV18	-	CASSPATQRNEQFF	TGTGCCAGCTCACCAGCTACCCAACGCAATGAGCAGTTCTTC
TRBD1	TRBJ1-1	TRBV6-5	-	CATGEGARAEAFF	TGTGCCACAGGAGAGGGGGCGCGTGCTGAAGCTTTCTTT
-	TRBJ1-4	TRBV7-2	-	CASSLSTNNEKLFF	TGTGCCAGCAGCTTATCAACTAATAATGAAAAACTGTTTTTT
TRBD2	TRBJ2-2	TRBV7-9	-	CASSLSFGGGNANTGELFF	TGTGCCAGCAGCTTAAGTTTTGGCGGGGGAAACGCGAACACCGGGGAGCTGTTTTTT
-	TRBJ1-5	TRBV28	-	CASSFGGGDQPQHF	TGTGCCAGCAGTTTTGGGGGAGGGGACCAGCCCCAGCATTTT
TRBD2	TRBJ2-1	TRBV19	-	CASSLAGGYNEQFF	TGTGCCAGTAGCCTAGCGGGGGGGTACAATGAGCAGTTCTTC
TRBD1	TRBJ2-1	TRBV5-6	-	CASRHMTGGKENEQFF	TGTGCCAGCAGACATATGACAGGGGGTAAAGAGAATGAGCAGTTCTTC
-	TRBJ1-1	TRBV5-5	few	CASSWGRAPEAFF	TGTGCCAGCAGCTGGGGCAGGGCTCCTGAAGCTTTCTTT
TRBD2	TRBJ2-3	TRBV11-2	-	CASSNSGGAYTQYF	TGTGCCAGCAGCAATAGCGGGGGGGCGTATACGCAGTATTTT
-	TRBJ1-5	TRBV4-1	-	CASSQVVGSGNQPQHF	TGCGCCAGCAGCCAAGTGGTAGGGAGTGGGAACCAGCCCCAGCATTTT
-	TRBJ1-1	TRBV6-5	once	CASTVQGSGTEAFF	TGTGCCAGCACCGTACAGGGTTCCGGGACTGAAGCTTTCTTT
TRBD1	TRBJ1-5	TRBV3-1/TRBV3-2	-	CASSQAGQGGKQPQHF	TGTGCCAGCAGCCAAGCGGGACAGGGAGGTAAGCAGCCCCAGCATTTT
TRBD1	TRBJ2-5	TRBV29-1	-	CSVKRGGQGETQYF	TGCAGCGTTAAAAGGGGGGGACAGGGCGAGACCCAGTACTTC
-	TRBJ2-7	TRBV6-2/TRBV6-3	-	CASSSRAYEQYF	TGTGCCAGCAGCAGCAGGGCCTACGAGCAGTACTTC
TRBD1	TRBJ1-5	TRBV12-3/TRBV12-4	-	CASSLTGGQPQHF	TGTGCCAGCAGTTTGACAGGGGGACAGCCCCAGCATTTT
-	TRBJ1-1	TRBV23-1	once	CASKVRKGRLSEAFF	TGCGCCAGCAAAGTACGGAAGGGGCGGCTCAGTGAAGCTTTCTTT
-	TRBJ1-2	TRBV5-1	-	CASSATANYGYTF	TGCGCCAGCAGTGCGACAGCTAACTATGGCTACACCTTC
-	TRBJ2-2	TRBV7-3	-	CASSLAGPRYGELFF	TGTGCCAGCAGCTTGGCGGGACCCCGGTACGGGGAGCTGTTTTTT
-	TRBJ2-5	TRBV15	-	CATSSRGLQETQYF	TGTGCCACCAGCAGCCGGGGGTTACAAGAGACCCAGTACTTC
-	TRBJ2-7	TRBV6-1	-	CASSAAGQTTYEQYF	TGTGCCAGCAGTGCAGCGGGACAGACTACCTACGAGCAGTACTTC
-	TRBJ1-4	TRBV4-1	-	CASSPGRSFGEKLFF	TGCGCCAGCAGTCCAGGGAGGTCGTTTGGGGAAAAACTGTTTTTT
-	TRBJ1-6	TRBV7-9	-	CASSLGSGAHSPLHF	TGTGCCAGCAGCTTAGGCAGCGGGGCTCATTCACCCCTCCACTTT
TRBD1	TRBJ2-1	TRBV7-7	once	CASSLGTGLDEQFF	TGTGCCAGCAGCCTAGGGACAGGGCTCGATGAGCAGTTCTTC
-	TRBJ2-7	TRBV5-4	-	CASSLAGVQDEQYF	TGTGCCAGCAGCTTGGCGGGGGTCCAGGACGAGCAGTACTTC
TRBD2	TRBJ2-2	TRBV7-3	-	CASTLNGGSNTGELFF	TGTGCCAGCACACTAAACGGGGGGTCGAACACCGGGGAGCTGTTTTTT
TRBD1	TRBJ1-5	TRBV3-1/TRBV3-2	-	CASSDRGRQPQHF	TGTGCCAGCAGCGACAGGGGAAGGCAGCCCCAGCATTTT
-	TRBJ2-2	TRBV5-4	-	CASSFFGGITGELFF	TGTGCCAGCAGCTTTTTCGGGGGAATCACCGGGGAGCTGTTTTTT
TRBD2	TRBJ2-3	TRBV3-1/TRBV3-2	-	CASSQILAGVQYF	TGTGCCAGCAGCCAGATACTAGCGGGAGTGCAGTATTTT
-	TRBJ1-2	TRBV5-1	-	CASSLERGRDYGYTF	TGCGCCAGCAGCTTGGAGAGAGGGCGAGACTATGGCTACACCTTC